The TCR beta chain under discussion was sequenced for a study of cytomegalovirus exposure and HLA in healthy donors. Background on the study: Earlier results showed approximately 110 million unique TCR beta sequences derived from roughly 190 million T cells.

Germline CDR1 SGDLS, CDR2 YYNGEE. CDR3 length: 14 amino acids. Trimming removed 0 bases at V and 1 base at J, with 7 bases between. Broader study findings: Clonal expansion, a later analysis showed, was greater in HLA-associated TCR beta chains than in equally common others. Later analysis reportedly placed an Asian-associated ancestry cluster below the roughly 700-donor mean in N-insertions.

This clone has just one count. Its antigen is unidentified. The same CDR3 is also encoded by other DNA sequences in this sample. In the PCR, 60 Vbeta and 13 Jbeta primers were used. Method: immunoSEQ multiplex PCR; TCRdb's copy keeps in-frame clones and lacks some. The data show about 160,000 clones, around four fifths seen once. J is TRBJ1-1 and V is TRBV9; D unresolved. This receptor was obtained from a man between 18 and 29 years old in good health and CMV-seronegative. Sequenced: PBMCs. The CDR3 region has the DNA TGTGCCAGCAGCGTAGGAGGCGAGAACACTGAAGCTTTCTTT. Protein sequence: CASSVGGENTEAFF.